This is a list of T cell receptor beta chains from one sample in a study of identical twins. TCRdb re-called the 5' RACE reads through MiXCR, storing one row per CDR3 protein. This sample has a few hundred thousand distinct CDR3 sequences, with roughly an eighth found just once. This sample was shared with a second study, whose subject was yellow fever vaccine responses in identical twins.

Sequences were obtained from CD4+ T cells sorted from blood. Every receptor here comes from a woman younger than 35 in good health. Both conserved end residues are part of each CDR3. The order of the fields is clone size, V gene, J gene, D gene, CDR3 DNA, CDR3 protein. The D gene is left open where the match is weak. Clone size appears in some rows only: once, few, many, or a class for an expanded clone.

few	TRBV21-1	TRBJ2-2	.	TGTGCCAGCAGCAAAGAGGGAGATCCCTCGAACACCGGGGAGCTGTTTTTT	CASSKEGDPSNTGELFF
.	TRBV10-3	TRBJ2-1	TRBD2	TGTGCCATCAGTGAGCTTAGCGGGAGGGCCTCGGATGAGCAGTTCTTC	CAISELSGRASDEQFF
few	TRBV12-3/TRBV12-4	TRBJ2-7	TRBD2	TGTGCCAGCACCCTCCCCTTGGGGGGGACGGGTGGTTCCTACGAGCAGTACTTC	CASTLPLGGTGGSYEQYF
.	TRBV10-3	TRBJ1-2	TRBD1	TGTGCCATCAGTGAGTCCGGGACAGCCTATGGCTACACCTTC	CAISESGTAYGYTF
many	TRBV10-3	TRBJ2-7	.	TGTGCCATCAGTGAGGCCAGTACAGGAGGGTACTTC	CAISEASTGGYF
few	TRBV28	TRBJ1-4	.	TGTGCCAGCAGTTTATTAACCGGAAAACTGTTTTTT	CASSLLTGKLFF
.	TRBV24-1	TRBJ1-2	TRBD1	TGTGCCACCAGTCCCCGACAGGGAAGGGGCTACACCTTC	CATSPRQGRGYTF
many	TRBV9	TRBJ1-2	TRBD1	TGTGCCAGCAGCGCCAAACGGGACAGGGCGTCGGCTATCCAGGGCTATGGCTACACCTTC	CASSAKRDRASAIQGYGYTF
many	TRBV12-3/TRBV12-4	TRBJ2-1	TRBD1	TGTGCCAGCAGTCCGCTTGACAGGGGCAGCTACAATGAGCAGTTCTTC	CASSPLDRGSYNEQFF
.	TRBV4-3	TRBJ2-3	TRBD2	TGCGCCAGCAGCCAAGATCGGGGCGGGAGTTTAGCAGATACGCAGTATTTT	CASSQDRGGSLADTQYF
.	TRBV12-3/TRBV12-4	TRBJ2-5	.	TGTGCCAGCAGTTTCGCCCATCAAGAGACCCAGTACTTC	CASSFAHQETQYF
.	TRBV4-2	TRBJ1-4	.	TGTGCCAGCAGCCAAGAGATTGATGAAAAACTGTTTTTT	CASSQEIDEKLFF
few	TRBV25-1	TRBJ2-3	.	TGTGCCAGCAGTGAAATCGGGGGCACAGATACGCAGTATTTT	CASSEIGGTDTQYF
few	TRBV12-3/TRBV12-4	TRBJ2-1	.	TGTGCCAGCAGTTCTCCCCCCGATGAGCAGTTCTTC	CASSSPPDEQFF
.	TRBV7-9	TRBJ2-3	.	TGTGCCAGCAGCCATCCGGACGCACTGGGGCGGGATACGCAGTATTTT	CASSHPDALGRDTQYF
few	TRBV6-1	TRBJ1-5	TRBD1	TGTGCCAGCAGATCGGGACAGTATAGGGGCGGGGGCAATCAGCCCCAGCATTTT	CASRSGQYRGGGNQPQHF
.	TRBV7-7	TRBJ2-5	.	TGTGCTAGCAGGCGGACCTCGGGCTCTTGGCCTGAAGAGACCCAGTACTTC	CASRRTSGSWPEETQYF
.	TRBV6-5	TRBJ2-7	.	TGTGCCAGCAGTTACGATGGGTCAACGACCTACGAGCAGTACTTC	CASSYDGSTTYEQYF
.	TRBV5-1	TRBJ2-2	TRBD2	TGCGCCAGCAGCTCGCGGACTAGCGGGGGGGCGGATGGCACCGGGGAGCTGTTTTTT	CASSSRTSGGADGTGELFF
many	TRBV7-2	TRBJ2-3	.	TGTGCCAGCGGAGAGTCTGTACCAGATACGCAGTATTTT	CASGESVPDTQYF
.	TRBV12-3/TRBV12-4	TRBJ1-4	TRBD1	TGTGCCAGCAACGTAGACAGGGGGAACGAAAAACTGTTTTTT	CASNVDRGNEKLFF
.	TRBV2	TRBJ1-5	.	TGTGCCAGCCAAGGGGTTATCAATCAGCCCCAGCATTTT	CASQGVINQPQHF
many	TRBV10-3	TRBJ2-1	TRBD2	TGTGCCATCAGTGCTACTAGCGGGATGGAATACAATGAGCAGTTCTTC	CAISATSGMEYNEQFF
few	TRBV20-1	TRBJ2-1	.	TGCAGTGCCCCGGGCAATGAGCAGTTCTTC	CSAPGNEQFF
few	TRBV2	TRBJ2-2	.	TGTGCCAGCAGTGAGGCAGGAGGGCCTGTGGGCGGGGAGCTGTTTTTT	CASSEAGGPVGGELFF
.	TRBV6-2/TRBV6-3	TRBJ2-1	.	TGTGCCAGCAACGATAGAGGTTTTCGGCAGTTCTTC	CASNDRGFRQFF